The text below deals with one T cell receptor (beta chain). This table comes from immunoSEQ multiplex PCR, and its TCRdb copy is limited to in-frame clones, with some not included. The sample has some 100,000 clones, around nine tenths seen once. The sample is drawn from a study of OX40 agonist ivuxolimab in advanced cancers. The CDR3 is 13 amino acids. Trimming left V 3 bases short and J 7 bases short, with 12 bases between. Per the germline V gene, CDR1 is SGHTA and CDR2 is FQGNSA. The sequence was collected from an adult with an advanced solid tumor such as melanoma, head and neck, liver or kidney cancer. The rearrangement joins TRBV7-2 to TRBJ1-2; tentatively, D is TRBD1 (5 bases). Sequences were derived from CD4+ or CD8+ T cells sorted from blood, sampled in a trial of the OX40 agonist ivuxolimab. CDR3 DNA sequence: TGTGCCAGCAGCTTGAAGGAGGGGCCTGGCTACACCTTC. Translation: CASSLKEGPGYTF. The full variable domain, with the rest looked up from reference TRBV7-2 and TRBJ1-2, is GAGVSQSPSNKVTEKGKDVELRCDPISGHTALYWYRQSLGQGLEFLIYFQGNSAPDKSGLPSDRFSAERTGGSVSTLTIQRTQQEDSAVYLCASSLKEGPGYTFGSGTRLTVV.